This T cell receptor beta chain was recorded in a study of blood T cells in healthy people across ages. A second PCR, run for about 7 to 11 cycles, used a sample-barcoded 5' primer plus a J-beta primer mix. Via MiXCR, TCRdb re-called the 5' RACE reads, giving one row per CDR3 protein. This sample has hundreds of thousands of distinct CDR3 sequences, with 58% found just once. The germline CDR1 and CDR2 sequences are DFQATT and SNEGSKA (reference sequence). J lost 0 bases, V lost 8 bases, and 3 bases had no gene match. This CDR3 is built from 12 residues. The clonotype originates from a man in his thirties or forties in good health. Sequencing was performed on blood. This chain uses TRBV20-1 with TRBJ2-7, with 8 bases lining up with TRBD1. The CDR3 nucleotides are TGCAGTACGGGACAGGCCTCCTACGAGCAGTACTTC. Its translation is CSTGQASYEQYF.